This T cell receptor (beta chain) was sequenced for a study of identical twins. General study results and limits: Analyses of zero insertions could, in part, be confounded by invariant MAIT and iNKT cells. For out-of-frame beta sequences, excess twin sharing was weaker. Insertion counts were lower in abundant cord blood beta clonotypes, a trend that memory repertoires did not show.

Template switching supplied a universal primer site; unique molecular identifiers were carried on the cDNA. TCRdb passed the 5' RACE reads through MiXCR, listing each CDR3 protein once. The sample holds approximately 500,000 distinct CDR3 sequences, approximately 14% seen once. Germline V gene lookup returns CDR1 SGDLS and CDR2 YYNGEE. Germline trimming cut 0 bases from V and 3 bases from J; bases unmatched to any gene: 6. The CDR3 loop spans 16 amino acids. This clonotype occurred a few times. Its cognate antigen is unknown. This sample also appeared in a second study, on yellow fever vaccine responses in identical twins.

The V and J genes are TRBV9 and TRBJ2-4, with 7 bases fitting TRBD2. The receptor was isolated from a woman between 18 and 29 years old in good health. The sequenced material came from CD4+ T cells sorted from blood. The CDR3 here is CASSVDGGGGKNIQYF. CDR3 nucleotides: TGTGCCAGCAGCGTAGATGGGGGGGGTGGCAAAAACATTCAGTACTTC.